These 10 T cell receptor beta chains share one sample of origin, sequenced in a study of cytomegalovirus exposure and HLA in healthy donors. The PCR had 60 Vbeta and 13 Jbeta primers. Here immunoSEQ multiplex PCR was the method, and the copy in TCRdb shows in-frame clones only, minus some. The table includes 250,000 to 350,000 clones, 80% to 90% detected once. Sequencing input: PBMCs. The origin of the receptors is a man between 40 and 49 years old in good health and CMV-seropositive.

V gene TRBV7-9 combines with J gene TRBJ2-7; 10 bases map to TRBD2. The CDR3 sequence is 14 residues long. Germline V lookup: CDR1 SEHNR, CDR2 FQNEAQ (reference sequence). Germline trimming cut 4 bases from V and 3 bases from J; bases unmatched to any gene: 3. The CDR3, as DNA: TGTGCCAGCAGCTCTAGCGGGAGAAGCTACGAGCAGTACTTC. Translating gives CASSSSGRSYEQYF.

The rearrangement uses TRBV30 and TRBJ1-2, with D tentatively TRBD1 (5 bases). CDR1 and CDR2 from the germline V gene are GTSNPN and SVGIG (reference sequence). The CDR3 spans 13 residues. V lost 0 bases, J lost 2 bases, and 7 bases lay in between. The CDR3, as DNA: TGTGCCTGGAGTGTAGACAGAAACTATGGCTACACCTTC. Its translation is CAWSVDRNYGYTF.

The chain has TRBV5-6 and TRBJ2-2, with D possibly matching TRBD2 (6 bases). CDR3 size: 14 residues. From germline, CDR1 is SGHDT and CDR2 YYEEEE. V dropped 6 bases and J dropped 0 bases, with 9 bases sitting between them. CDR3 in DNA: TGTGCCAGCACCGGAGGGCCGAACACCGGGGAGCTGTTTTTT. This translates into CASTGGPNTGELFF.

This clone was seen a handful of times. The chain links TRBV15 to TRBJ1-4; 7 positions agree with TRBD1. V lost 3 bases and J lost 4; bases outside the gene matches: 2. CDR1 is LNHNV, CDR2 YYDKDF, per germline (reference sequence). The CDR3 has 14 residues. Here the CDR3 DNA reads TGTGCCACCAGCAGGACAGGGATTAATGAAAAACTGTTTTTT. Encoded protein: CATSRTGINEKLFF.

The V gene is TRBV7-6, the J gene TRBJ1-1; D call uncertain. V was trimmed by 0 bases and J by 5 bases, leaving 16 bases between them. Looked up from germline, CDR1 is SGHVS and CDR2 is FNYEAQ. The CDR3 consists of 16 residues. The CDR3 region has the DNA TGTGCCAGCAGCTTAGCGTTCGGAGATGGGTATACTGAAGCTTTCTTT. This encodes CASSLAFGDGYTEAFF.

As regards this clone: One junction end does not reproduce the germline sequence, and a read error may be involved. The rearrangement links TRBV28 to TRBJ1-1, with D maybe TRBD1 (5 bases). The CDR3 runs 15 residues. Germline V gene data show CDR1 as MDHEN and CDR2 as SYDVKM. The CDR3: CASRLSRGMNTEAFF. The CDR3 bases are TGTGCCAGCAGGTTATCTCGGGGGATGAACACTGAAGCTTTCTTT.

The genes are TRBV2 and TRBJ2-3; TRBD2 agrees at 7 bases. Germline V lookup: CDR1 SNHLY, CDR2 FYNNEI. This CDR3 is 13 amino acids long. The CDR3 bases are TGTGCTACACCTAGCGGTAGCACAGATACGCAGTATTTT. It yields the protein CATPSGSTDTQYF.

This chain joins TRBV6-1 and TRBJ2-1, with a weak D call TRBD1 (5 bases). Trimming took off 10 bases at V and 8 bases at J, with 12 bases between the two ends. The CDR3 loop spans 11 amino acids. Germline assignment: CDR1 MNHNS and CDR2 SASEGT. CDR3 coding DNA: TGTGCCACCTTCCCAGGGCATGAGCAGTTCTTC. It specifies CATFPGHEQFF.

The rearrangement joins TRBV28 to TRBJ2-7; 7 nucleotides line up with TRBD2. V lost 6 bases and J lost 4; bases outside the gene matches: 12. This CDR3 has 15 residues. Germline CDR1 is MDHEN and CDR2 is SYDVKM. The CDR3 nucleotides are TGTGCCAGCAGCCACGCCCGTCTAGCGGTTTACGAGCAGTACTTC. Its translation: CASSHARLAVYEQYF.

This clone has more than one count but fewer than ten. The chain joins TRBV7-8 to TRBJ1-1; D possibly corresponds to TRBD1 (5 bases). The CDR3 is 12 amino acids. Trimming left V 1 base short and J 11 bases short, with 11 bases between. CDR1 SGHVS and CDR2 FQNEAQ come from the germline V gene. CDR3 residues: CASSLDGAGAFF. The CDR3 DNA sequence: TGTGCCAGCAGCTTAGACGGGGCGGGGGCTTTCTTT.